The present T cell receptor beta chain was sequenced within a study of T-cell reconstitution after alpha-beta-depleted transplantation in children. Preparation of the TCRbeta library was carried out with unique molecular identifiers. One entry per CDR3 protein, called by TCRdb with MiXCR from the PCR reads. The data contain about 500,000 distinct CDR3 sequences, about 10% of them singletons. Trimming shortened V by 2 bases and J by 5 bases, and 7 bases separated the two germline ends. The CDR3 totals 13 residues. From germline, CDR1 is MNHEY and CDR2 SVGAGI. As regards this clonotype: Its antigen is unidentified.

Study-wide results and caveats: The authors attributed T-cell counts and diversity one year after transplant mostly to newly produced T cells. Several hundred expanded graft clones reportedly supplied alpha-beta T cells about two months after transplant. Surviving recipient T cells and thymic progenitors produced the high day-60 TCRbeta diversity seen in some patients.

The starting material was PBMCs, mostly from graft donor cells, obtained 180 days after TCRalphabeta/CD19-depleted stem cell transplant. This sequence joins TRBV6-5 and TRBJ2-1; D uncertain. This clonotype originated in a female patient under 10 years old who had a stem cell transplant for aplastic anemia, so the T cells may come from the graft donor. In DNA, the CDR3 is TGTGCCAGCAGTTACAGCAGGAACAATGAGCAGTTCTTC. Translation gives CASSYSRNNEQFF.